Each of the 31 T cell receptor beta chains below was sequenced from the same sample in a study of cytomegalovirus exposure and HLA in healthy donors. TCRdb's copy holds only in-frame clones and misses some; the assay was immunoSEQ multiplex PCR. Of more than 120,000 clones listed, approximately 90% are singletons. Source material: PBMCs. Receptor source: a man between 18 and 35 years old in good health and CMV-seropositive.

The chain links TRBV19 to TRBJ1-1; TRBD1 agrees at 10 bases. V dropped 5 bases and J dropped 5; count of bases not matched to a gene: 8. This CDR3 region has 15 residues. Germline values: CDR1 LNHDA, CDR2 SQIVND (reference sequence). The CDR3 coding sequence is TGTGCCAGTAGTCCCTGGACAGGGGGGGGAACTGAAGCTTTCTTT. Encoded protein: CASSPWTGGGTEAFF.

The rearrangement links TRBV19 to TRBJ2-7; D gene unclear. Germline CDR1 LNHDA, CDR2 SQIVND (reference sequence). Trimming stripped 5 bases from V and 5 bases from J, with 19 bases between. The CDR3 has 15 residues. CDR3 nucleotide sequence: TGTGCCAGTAGTCCCACCTCGACTCAGCTCCACGAGCAGTACTTC. As protein: CASSPTSTQLHEQYF.

The V gene is TRBV12-5, the J gene TRBJ2-7, with D possibly matching TRBD1 (6 bases). Germline CDR1 and CDR2: LGHNT and FRNRAP. The length of the CDR3 is 14 residues. V shed 5 bases and J shed 7 bases, with 18 bases lying between them. The CDR3 DNA sequence: TGTGCTAGTGGTCCTAGTCTCTATAGGGGGGAGCAGTACTTC. Translating it yields CASGPSLYRGEQYF.

The CDR3: CASRVEGPLNTEAFF. The CDR3, as DNA: TGTGCCAGCCGGGTAGAGGGCCCACTGAACACTGAAGCTTTCTTT. The rearrangement joins TRBV6-1 to TRBJ1-1; D gene unclear. This CDR3 contains 15 residues. Looked up from germline, CDR1 is MNHNS and CDR2 is SASEGT. With 8 bases removed from V and 0 bases from J, the gap between germline ends came to 16 bases.

The chain uses TRBV4-1 and TRBJ2-5; TRBD1 matches 8 bases. Germline V gives CDR1 MGHRA, CDR2 YSYEKL. The CDR3 is 17 residues long. The junction had 11 bases not matched to a gene; V was cut back by 3 bases and J by 2 bases. DNA of the CDR3: TGCGCCAGCAGCCACTCCCTGAGGGACAGGACACAAGAGACCCAGTACTTC. It specifies CASSHSLRDRTQETQYF.

The J gene is TRBJ1-1, the V gene TRBV6-1; D perhaps matches TRBD1 (6 bases). The length of the CDR3 is 15 residues. From germline, CDR1 is MNHNS and CDR2 SASEGT. With 6 bases removed from V and 0 bases from J, the gap between germline ends came to 14 bases. In DNA form, the CDR3 reads TGTGCCAGCAGCCTAGGGGGGGGCATGAACACTGAAGCTTTCTTT. Translation gives CASSLGGGMNTEAFF.

This clone was counted a single time. The V gene is TRBV4-1, the J gene TRBJ1-6, with D hard to call. V was cut by 4 bases and J by 5 bases, with 12 bases left in between. Germline CDR1 MGHRA, CDR2 YSYEKL. This CDR3 is built from 15 residues. CDR3 in amino acids: CASSPLAVNNSPLHF. The CDR3, as DNA: TGCGCCAGCAGCCCCCTTGCAGTTAATAATTCACCCCTCCACTTT.

V and J are TRBV6-5 and TRBJ1-2; D gene unclear. Deletions cut 10 bases from V and 4 bases from J, with 13 bases between. Germline CDR1 MNHEY, CDR2 SVGAGI. This CDR3 spans 12 amino acids. The CDR3 DNA reads TGTGCCATTCGCGGCAGTAGCTATGGCTACACCTTC. Amino acid sequence: CAIRGSSYGYTF.

V gene TRBV30 combines with J gene TRBJ1-1; possibly TRBD1 for D (6 bases). The V end lost 2 bases, the J end lost 1 base, and 11 bases lay between the germline ends. The length of the CDR3 is 14 residues. Per germline, CDR1 GTSNPN and CDR2 SVGIG (reference sequence). For the CDR3, the DNA is TGTGCCTGGAGTTTCTCCAGGGGGAACACTGAAGCTTTCTTT. Encoded protein: CAWSFSRGNTEAFF. The full variable domain, rest sourced from reference TRBV30 and TRBJ1-1, is SQTIHQWPATLVQPVGSPLSLECTVEGTSNPNLYWYRQAAGRGLQLLFYSVGIGQISSEVPQNLSASRPQDRQFILSSKKLLLSDSGFYLCAWSFSRGNTEAFFGQGTRLTVV.

The genes are TRBV5-1 and TRBJ2-3; 7 nucleotides align to TRBD1. V shed 8 bases, J shed 5 bases, and the junction held 5 bases outside the gene matches. The CDR3 is 12 amino acids. CDR1 SGHRS and CDR2 YFSETQ come from the germline V gene. The CDR3 sequence is CASRQGGDTQYF. The DNA of the CDR3 is TGCGCCAGTAGACAGGGCGGAGATACGCAGTATTTT.

This clone appeared once. This sequence joins TRBV14 and TRBJ1-1; perhaps TRBD1 as D (5 bases). This CDR3 has 13 amino acids. Trimming removed 1 base from V and 7 bases from J, with 10 bases in between. Per germline, CDR1 SGHDN and CDR2 FVKESK. The CDR3 nucleotides read TGTGCCAGCAGCCAAGTTGACAGACTTGAAGCTTTCTTT. This gives the protein CASSQVDRLEAFF.

V is TRBV6-1 and J is TRBJ1-1; D is undetermined. The ends were cut back, 2 bases at V and 0 bases at J, with 13 bases in the middle. The CDR3 runs to 16 residues. Germline CDR1 and CDR2: MNHNS and SASEGT. CDR3 region: CASSEKIGGMNTEAFF. The CDR3 nucleotides read TGTGCCAGCAGTGAAAAAATCGGAGGGATGAACACTGAAGCTTTCTTT.

The chain is built from TRBV7-2 and TRBJ1-2, with D unresolved. Looked up from germline, CDR1 is SGHTA and CDR2 is FQGNSA. The CDR3 length is 13 residues. Trimming took off 2 bases at V and 8 bases at J, with 12 bases between the two ends. The CDR3 bases are TGTGCCAGCAGCTTAACCAGGCCCTTGGGCTACACCTTC. The encoded protein is CASSLTRPLGYTF.

V and J are TRBV18 and TRBJ2-1; D may be TRBD2 (5 bases). Trimming left V 6 bases short and J 4 bases short, with 10 bases between. Germline V gene data show CDR1 as KGHSH and CDR2 as LQKENI. The CDR3 sequence is 13 residues long. CDR3 in amino acids: CASSRTRYNEQFF. CDR3 in DNA: TGTGCCAGCTCCCGAACTAGGTACAATGAGCAGTTCTTC.

The chain joins TRBV18 to TRBJ2-3; 8 bases map to TRBD1. Germline assignment: CDR1 KGHSH and CDR2 LQKENI. The ends lost 2 bases at V and 0 bases at J; junction bases unmatched: 1. The CDR3 is made up of 15 amino acids. The CDR3 here is CASSPGQGSTDTQYF. CDR3 sequence (DNA): TGTGCCAGCTCACCAGGACAGGGAAGCACAGATACGCAGTATTTT.

The chain joins TRBV4-2 to TRBJ1-1; 7 bases match TRBD1. With 8 bases clipped from V and 0 bases from J, the junction kept 6 bases outside the gene matches. Germline CDR1 and CDR2: LGHNA and YNFKEQ. This CDR3 has 14 residues. The CDR3: CASGWTGLNTEAFF. The CDR3 region has the DNA TGTGCCAGCGGATGGACAGGCCTGAACACTGAAGCTTTCTTT.

The chain carries TRBV5-1 and TRBJ2-3, with D possibly being TRBD2 (5 bases). CDR1 is SGHRS, CDR2 YFSETQ, per germline. There are 13 residues in the CDR3. V was clipped by 9 bases and J by 0 bases, with 11 bases between them. The CDR3 reads CATSGSSTDTQYF. In DNA, the CDR3 is TGCGCCACCTCGGGAAGTAGCACAGATACGCAGTATTTT.

The gene calls are TRBV18 and TRBJ2-7, with D possibly TRBD1 on 5 matching bases. The CDR3 runs to 15 residues. Trimming took off 0 bases at V and 5 bases at J, with 14 bases between the two ends. Germline values: CDR1 KGHSH, CDR2 LQKENI. CDR3 residues: CASSPPRDSPHEQYF. The CDR3 DNA reads TGTGCCAGCTCACCACCCAGGGATTCACCCCACGAGCAGTACTTC.

This chain uses TRBV4-1 with TRBJ2-7; 12 bases agree with TRBD1. Germline V lookup: CDR1 MGHRA, CDR2 YSYEKL. Trimming at V came to 4 bases and at J to 5 bases, leaving 6 bases not matched to a gene. The CDR3 contains 15 residues. For the CDR3, the DNA is TGCGCCAGCAGCCGATCGGGACAGGGGGCCAACGAGCAGTACTTC. Amino acids: CASSRSGQGANEQYF.

V usage is TRBV14 and J usage is TRBJ1-1; D uncertain. The CDR3 has 13 residues. CDR1 SGHDN and CDR2 FVKESK come from the germline V gene. V shed 3 bases and J shed 4 bases, with 9 bases lying between them. CDR3 amino acids: CASSHTTTTEAFF. The CDR3 coding sequence is TGTGCCAGCAGCCACACTACAACCACTGAAGCTTTCTTT.

With regard to this clone: A junction end diverges from the germline sequence, so it may reflect a read error. The chain links TRBV25-1 to TRBJ1-4; D gene ambiguous. The CDR3 has 11 amino acids. Germline V gene data show CDR1 as MGHDK and CDR2 as SYGVNS. The CDR3: CASSESRVLSF. CDR3 in DNA: TGTGCCAGCAGTGAAAGTCGGGTACTCTCCTTT.

This chain joins TRBV7-3 and TRBJ2-7; 7 positions match TRBD1. The CDR3 extends over 13 amino acids. V trimming: 4 bases; J trimming: 7 bases; junction bases outside the gene matches: 7. Germline values: CDR1 SGHTA, CDR2 FQGTGA. The CDR3 is CASSSMTGQEQYF. CDR3 in DNA: TGTGCCAGCAGCTCAATGACAGGGCAAGAGCAGTACTTC.

The V gene is TRBV6-5, the J gene TRBJ1-5; a weak D match, TRBD1 (5 bases). This CDR3 contains 14 residues. V was shortened by 6 bases and J by 7 bases, with 16 bases between the two germline ends. Germline V CDR1 and CDR2: MNHEY, SVGAGI. The CDR3 nucleotides read TGTGCCAGCAGCCCTTGGAGGGGAGGACAGCCCCAGCATTTT. Protein: CASSPWRGGQPQHF.

The chain recombines TRBV28 with TRBJ1-2, with D maybe TRBD1 (5 bases). The CDR3 covers 14 residues. The germline V gene has CDR1 MDHEN and CDR2 SYDVKM. V was cut by 2 bases and J by 4 bases, with 11 bases left in between. The CDR3 is CASSLPRQFYGYTF. Here the CDR3 DNA reads TGTGCCAGCAGTTTACCTAGACAGTTCTATGGCTACACCTTC.

In this sample, this clone turned up a few times. The J gene is TRBJ2-5, the V gene TRBV19; the match to TRBD2 covers 10 bases. CDR1 is LNHDA and CDR2 is SQIVND in the germline V gene (reference sequence). The CDR3 runs 16 residues. Losses at the gene ends were 1 base for V and 5 bases for J; bases not matched to a gene: 7. The CDR3 region has the DNA TGTGCCAGTAGTATAGCGTCAGCGGGAGGGCCGGAGACCCAGTACTTC. It yields the protein CASSIASAGGPETQYF.

V is TRBV30 and J is TRBJ2-3; D is unclear. This CDR3 has 10 residues. The germline CDR1 and CDR2 sequences are GTSNPN and SVGIG (reference sequence). V was cut by 6 bases and J by 4 bases, with 5 bases left in between. The CDR3 DNA follows: TGTGCCTGTAAATCAGATACGCAGTATTTT. It yields the protein CACKSDTQYF.

This clone showed up just once. The rearrangement links TRBV6-1 to TRBJ2-3; 10 nucleotides align to TRBD1. The CDR3 contains 16 residues. Per the germline V gene, CDR1 is MNHNS and CDR2 is SASEGT. V gave up 3 bases and J gave up 1 base; unmatched junction bases: 4. The CDR3 DNA reads as TGTGCCAGCAGTGAGGGACAGGGGTTCGGCACAGATACGCAGTATTTT. Translation: CASSEGQGFGTDTQYF.

The sample holds a few counts of this clone. The chain recombines TRBV28 with TRBJ1-5, with D possibly TRBD1 on 5 matching bases. Deletions cut 5 bases from V and 3 bases from J, with 20 bases between. CDR3 length: 17 amino acids. Germline CDR1 reads MDHEN; CDR2 reads SYDVKM. The CDR3 nucleotides read TGTGCCAGCAGTCTCCGTACCTGGCGACAGTCCAATCAGCCCCAGCATTTT. Translation: CASSLRTWRQSNQPQHF.

The CDR3 sequence: CASSERGPYEQYF. CDR3 in DNA: TGTGCCAGCAGTGAAAGGGGCCCCTACGAGCAGTACTTC. The rearrangement links TRBV6-1 to TRBJ2-7; D might be TRBD1 (5 bases). The CDR3 sequence is 13 residues long. Trimming removed 2 bases at V and 2 bases at J, with 7 bases between. Germline-derived CDR1 and CDR2 are MNHNS and SASEGT.

In this sample, this clone turned up a few times. This chain links TRBV11-3 with TRBJ2-2, with D hard to call. The CDR3 is made up of 12 amino acids. CDR1 and CDR2 (germline): SGHNT, YENEEA. Between the trimmed V and J ends, which lost 2 bases and 6 bases, there was a span of 4 bases. CDR3 in DNA: TGTGCCAGCAGCTTATCTTCCGGGGAGCTGTTTTTT. Protein: CASSLSSGELFF.

The V and J genes are TRBV5-6 and TRBJ2-5; D possibly corresponds to TRBD1 (5 bases). Trimming stripped 5 bases from V and 4 bases from J, with 12 bases between. The CDR3 loop spans 13 amino acids. Germline V CDR1 and CDR2: SGHDT, YYEEEE. The CDR3 DNA reads as TGTGCCAGCAGGCCTTACCAGGGAGAGACCCAGTACTTC. Protein: CASRPYQGETQYF.